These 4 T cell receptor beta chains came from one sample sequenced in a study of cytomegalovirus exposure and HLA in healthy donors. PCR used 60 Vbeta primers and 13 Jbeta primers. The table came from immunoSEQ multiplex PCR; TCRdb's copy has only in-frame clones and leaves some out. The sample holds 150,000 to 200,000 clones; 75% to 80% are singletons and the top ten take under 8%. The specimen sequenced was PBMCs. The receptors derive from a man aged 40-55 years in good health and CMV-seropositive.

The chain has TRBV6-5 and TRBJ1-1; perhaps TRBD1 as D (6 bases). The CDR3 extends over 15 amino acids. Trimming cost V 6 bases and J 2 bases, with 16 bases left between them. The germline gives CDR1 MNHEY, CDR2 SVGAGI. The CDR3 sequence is CASRAPGTYNTEAFF. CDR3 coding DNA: TGTGCCAGCAGGGCCCCGGGGACATATAACACTGAAGCTTTCTTT.

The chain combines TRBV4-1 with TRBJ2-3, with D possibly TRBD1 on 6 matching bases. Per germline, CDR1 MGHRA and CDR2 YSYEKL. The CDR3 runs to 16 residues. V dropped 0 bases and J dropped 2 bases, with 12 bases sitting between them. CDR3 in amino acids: CASSQDPGASTDTQYF. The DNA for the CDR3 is TGCGCCAGCAGCCAAGACCCAGGGGCCTCCACAGATACGCAGTATTTT.

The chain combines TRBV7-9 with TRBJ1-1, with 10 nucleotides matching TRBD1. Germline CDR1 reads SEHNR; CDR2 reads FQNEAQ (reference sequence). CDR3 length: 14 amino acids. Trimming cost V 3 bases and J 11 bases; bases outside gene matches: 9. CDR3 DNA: TGTGCCAGCAGCTTTAACCGACAGGGGGCTCGCGCTTTCTTT. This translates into CASSFNRQGARAFF.

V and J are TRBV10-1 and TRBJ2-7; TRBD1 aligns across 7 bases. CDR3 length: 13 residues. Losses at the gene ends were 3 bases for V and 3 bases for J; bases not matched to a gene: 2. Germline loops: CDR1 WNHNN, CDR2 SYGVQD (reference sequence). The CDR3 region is CASSDGQDYEQYF. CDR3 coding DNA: TGCGCCAGCAGTGATGGACAGGACTACGAGCAGTACTTC.